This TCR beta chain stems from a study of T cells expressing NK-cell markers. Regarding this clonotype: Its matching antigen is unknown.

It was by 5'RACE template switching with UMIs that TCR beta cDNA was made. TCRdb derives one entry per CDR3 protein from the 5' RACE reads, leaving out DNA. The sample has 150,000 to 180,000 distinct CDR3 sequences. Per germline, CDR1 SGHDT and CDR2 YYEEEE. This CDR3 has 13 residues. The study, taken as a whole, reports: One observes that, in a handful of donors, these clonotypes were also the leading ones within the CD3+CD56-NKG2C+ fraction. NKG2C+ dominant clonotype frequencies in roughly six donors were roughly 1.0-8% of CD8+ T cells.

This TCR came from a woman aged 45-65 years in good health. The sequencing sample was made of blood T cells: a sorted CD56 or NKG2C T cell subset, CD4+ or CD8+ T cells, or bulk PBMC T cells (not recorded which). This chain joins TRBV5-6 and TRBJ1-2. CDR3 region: CASSLSVGYGYTF.